These 21 T cell receptor beta chains were sequenced from one sample in a study of T cell responses to AZD1222 COVID-19 vaccine. Assay: immunoSEQ multiplex PCR; the TCRdb copy retains only in-frame clones and omits some. The data show more than 90,000 clones, more than 70% seen once. The sequencing here drew on peripheral blood, taken 28 days after the second AZD1222 dose. These receptor sequences come from an adult who received the AZD1222 COVID-19 vaccine.

The rearrangement links TRBV7-6 to TRBJ2-3, with TRBD1 matching over 11 bases. The CDR3 covers 15 residues. CDR1 and CDR2 from the germline V gene are SGHVS and FNYEAQ. V dropped 6 bases and J dropped 5; count of bases not matched to a gene: 7. Here the CDR3 reads CASSQPGQGEDTQYF. The CDR3 coding sequence is TGTGCCAGCAGTCAACCGGGACAGGGGGAAGATACGCAGTATTTT. Full variable domain (rest looked up from reference TRBV7-6 and TRBJ2-3): GAGVSQSPRYKVTKRGQDVALRCDPISGHVSLYWYRQALGQGPEFLTYFNYEAQQDKSGLPNDRFSAERPEGSISTLTIQRTEQRDSAMYRCASSQPGQGEDTQYFGPGTRLTVL.

This chain uses TRBV19 with TRBJ1-2; no definite D call. The CDR3 sequence is 13 residues long. Between the trimmed V and J ends, which lost 5 bases and 8 bases, there was a span of 15 bases. Germline V gene sequence: CDR1 LNHDA, CDR2 SQIVND (reference sequence). CDR3: CASSAGKIYGYTF. CDR3 DNA sequence: TGTGCCAGTAGTGCAGGAAAGATTTACGGCTACACCTTC.

This chain joins TRBV4-1 and TRBJ2-7; no clear D gene. Germline CDR1 reads MGHRA; CDR2 reads YSYEKL. Trimming removed 0 bases from V and 2 bases from J, with 8 bases in between. This CDR3 is built from 14 residues. CDR3 sequence reads: CASSQDEGTYEQYF. As DNA, the CDR3 is TGCGCCAGCAGCCAAGACGAAGGGACCTACGAGCAGTACTTC.

The genes are TRBV18 and TRBJ1-1, with 8 bases aligning to TRBD1. Per germline, CDR1 KGHSH and CDR2 LQKENI. V gave up 1 base and J gave up 1 base; unmatched junction bases: 2. The CDR3 totals 15 residues. The DNA of the CDR3 is TGTGCCAGCTCACCACGGGGACAGGAGAACACTGAAGCTTTCTTT. The encoded protein is CASSPRGQENTEAFF.

The V and J genes are TRBV11-2 and TRBJ1-3; possibly TRBD1 for D (5 bases). The CDR3 loop spans 15 amino acids. The germline V gene has CDR1 SGHAT and CDR2 FQNNGV. Trimming shortened V by 2 bases and J by 2 bases, and 10 bases separated the two germline ends. Here the CDR3 reads CASSLSQGPGNTIYF. CDR3 bases: TGTGCCAGCAGCTTAAGCCAGGGACCTGGAAACACCATATATTTT.

V usage is TRBV3-1 (or the pseudogene TRBV3-2) and J usage is TRBJ1-1; D call uncertain. Germline-derived CDR1 and CDR2 are LGHDT and YNNKEL (reference sequence). The germline V and J ends were trimmed by 1 base and 0 bases, with 3 bases remaining between them. The CDR3 extends over 13 amino acids. CDR3: CASSQGVNTEAFF. CDR3 in DNA: TGTGCCAGCAGCCAAGGAGTGAACACTGAAGCTTTCTTT.

The chain employs TRBV28 and TRBJ1-4; D is possibly TRBD1 (5 bases). The CDR3 spans 14 residues. The V end was cut by 3 bases, the J end by 5 bases, with 10 bases between. Germline loops: CDR1 MDHEN, CDR2 SYDVKM. This CDR3 reads CASSFGGRNEKLFF. CDR3 nucleotide sequence: TGTGCCAGCAGTTTCGGGGGGAGAAATGAAAAACTGTTTTTT.

This chain connects TRBV19 to TRBJ2-7; 7 nucleotides line up with TRBD1. Germline loops: CDR1 LNHDA, CDR2 SQIVND (reference sequence). This CDR3 region has 12 residues. J gave up 4 bases and V 6 bases, and 3 bases lay outside the gene matches. CDR3 sequence (DNA): TGTGCCAGTAGCGTGGGACAGTACGAGCAGTACTTC. This sequence encodes CASSVGQYEQYF.

The chain carries TRBV28 and TRBJ2-7; perhaps TRBD2 as D (5 bases). This CDR3 spans 15 amino acids. The V and J ends lost 6 bases and 2 bases respectively, with 17 bases between them. Germline loops: CDR1 MDHEN, CDR2 SYDVKM. The CDR3, as DNA: TGTGCCAGCAGAGGTAGTAAAGAACTAGCCTACGAGCAGTACTTC. Amino acids: CASRGSKELAYEQYF.

This clone was observed a handful of times. This chain links TRBV5-1 with TRBJ2-6, with no clear D. Trimming cost V 8 bases and J 1 base, with 19 bases left between them. CDR1 SGHRS and CDR2 YFSETQ come from the germline V gene. The CDR3 loop spans 17 amino acids. The CDR3 DNA reads TGCGCCAGTGTGCGTCTCCCCTCTGGGTCTGGGGCCAACGTCCTGACTTTC. This sequence encodes CASVRLPSGSGANVLTF.

The genes are TRBV9 and TRBJ2-2; the match to TRBD2 covers 9 bases. V was pared by 0 bases and J by 3 bases, with 3 bases of the junction left unmatched. Germline values: CDR1 SGDLS, CDR2 YYNGEE. The CDR3 extends over 16 amino acids. The CDR3: CASSVVAGGYTGELFF. CDR3 DNA: TGTGCCAGCAGCGTAGTGGCGGGAGGGTACACCGGGGAGCTGTTTTTT.

This clone has just a few counts. This chain joins TRBV5-4 and TRBJ2-5; 9 nucleotides line up with TRBD1. This CDR3 region has 14 residues. Germline CDR1 is SGHNT and CDR2 is YYREEE (reference sequence). The V gene end was trimmed by 0 bases and the J gene end by 5 bases; junction bases not matched to a gene: 2. Here the CDR3 reads CASSLGTGEETQYF. DNA for the CDR3: TGTGCCAGCAGCTTGGGGACAGGGGAGGAGACCCAGTACTTC.

The V gene is TRBV18, the J gene TRBJ1-1; 11 bases align to TRBD1. Germline CDR1 KGHSH, CDR2 LQKENI. Trimming at V came to 3 bases and at J to 5 bases, leaving 2 bases not matched to a gene. This CDR3 region has 14 residues. As DNA, the CDR3 is TGTGCCAGCTCACCCCGGGACAGGGGGACTGAAGCTTTCTTT. Amino acid sequence: CASSPRDRGTEAFF.

With regard to this clone: The sample has other DNA sequences that encode this CDR3 too. This rearrangement joins TRBV12-3 or TRBV12-4 to TRBJ1-1; D not resolved. V dropped 2 bases and J dropped 4 bases, with 2 bases sitting between them. The CDR3 contains 11 residues. The CDR3 sequence is CASSLSTEAFF. In DNA form, the CDR3 reads TGTGCCAGCAGTTTAAGCACTGAAGCTTTCTTT.

This chain links TRBV9 with TRBJ1-3, with a possible D match to TRBD1 (6 bases). This CDR3 is built from 15 residues. Germline CDR1 reads SGDLS; CDR2 reads YYNGEE. V was cut by 6 bases and J by 2 bases, with 15 bases left in between. CDR3 nucleotide sequence: TGTGCCAGCACCTCCGGGGGCATAGCTGGAAACACCATATATTTT. As protein: CASTSGGIAGNTIYF.

J is TRBJ2-1 and V is TRBV5-1; unclear D gene. The germline CDR1 and CDR2 sequences are SGHRS and YFSETQ. The germline V and J ends were trimmed by 0 bases and 10 bases, with 11 bases remaining between them. This CDR3 is built from 13 residues. CDR3 sequence (DNA): TGCGCCAGCAGCTTGGGGTATGAGACAGAGCAGTTCTTC. Its protein is CASSLGYETEQFF.

This clone was detected once. The chain has TRBV10-3 and TRBJ2-5; 12 bases are a match to TRBD1. Germline V lookup: CDR1 ENHRY, CDR2 SYGVKD. V trimming: 2 bases; J trimming: 5 bases; junction bases outside the gene matches: 6. This CDR3 is 16 amino acids long. CDR3 nucleotide sequence: TGTGCCATCAGTGAGCCTGGGACAGGGGGCCTGGAGACCCAGTACTTC. The encoded protein is CAISEPGTGGLETQYF.

The chain couples TRBV18 to TRBJ2-3; no clear D. This CDR3 comprises 16 residues. The V and J ends lost 2 bases and 6 bases respectively, with 18 bases between them. CDR1 and CDR2 from the germline V gene are KGHSH and LQKENI. CDR3 protein: CASSPGDPSGTDTQYF. CDR3 in DNA: TGTGCCAGCTCACCAGGCGACCCTTCTGGTACCGATACGCAGTATTTT.

The chain joins TRBV2 to TRBJ1-3; no clear D gene. Looked up from germline, CDR1 is SNHLY and CDR2 is FYNNEI. The CDR3 spans 13 residues. V lost 11 bases to trimming and J lost 4 bases, with 15 bases between them. In DNA form, the CDR3 reads TGTGCCGTCCTTAGGGATGAGGGAAACACCATATATTTT. Protein: CAVLRDEGNTIYF.

The chain has TRBV11-2 and TRBJ1-3; tentative D call: TRBD1 (5 bases). The CDR3 extends over 19 amino acids. The germline CDR1 and CDR2 sequences are SGHAT and FQNNGV. V was shortened by 1 base and J by 0 bases, with 19 bases between the two germline ends. The CDR3 sequence: CASSLGVRWRGFSGNTIYF. The CDR3 nucleotides are TGTGCCAGCAGCTTAGGTGTGCGGTGGAGGGGTTTCTCTGGAAACACCATATATTTT.

This clone was counted once. The V and J genes are TRBV7-9 and TRBJ1-1; the D is unclear. The CDR3 covers 12 residues. Trimming shortened V by 0 bases and J by 5 bases, and 4 bases separated the two germline ends. Germline values: CDR1 SEHNR, CDR2 FQNEAQ (reference sequence). In nucleotides, the CDR3 is TGTGCCAGCAGCTTAGCGATTACTGAAGCTTTCTTT. It codes for CASSLAITEAFF. Complete variable domain (other parts from reference TRBV7-9 and TRBJ1-1): DTGVSQNPRHKITKRGQNVTFRCDPISEHNRLYWYRQTLGQGPEFLTYFQNEAQLEKSRLLSDRFSAERPKGSFSTLEIQRTEQGDSAMYLCASSLAITEAFFGQGTRLTVV.